The clone carrying this T cell receptor (beta chain) was picked up many times. No antigen is known for it. These data are taken from a study of regulatory T cells in long-lasting Graves disease. Study-level points and caveats: Because few samples were included, accuracy may have been lower.

The CDR3 runs to 14 residues. Germline CDR1 and CDR2: DFQATT and SNEGSKA (reference sequence). V gave up 3 bases and J gave up 7 bases; unmatched junction bases: 12. Arm-PCR with iRepertoire HTBI primers amplified the CDR3 regions for these TCR beta libraries. TCRdb re-analysed the multiplex PCR reads in MiXCR, keeping a single row per CDR3 protein. The sample shows 420,000 or so distinct CDR3 sequences, about a sixth of them seen only once. The time point: newly diagnosed GD, antithyroid drugs for less than 3 months. Scientists built the TCR library using RNA that was extracted from PBMCs. A further study also used this sample, focusing on T cells in Graves' hyperthyroidism and ophthalmopathy. In that study: The primer set for the first-round RT-PCR of the TCR CDR3 was HTBI.

The input for sequencing was peripheral blood mononuclear cells (PBMCs), taken at new diagnosis, from a patient treated with antithyroid drugs. This receptor was obtained from a woman between 18 and 29 years old with Graves disease. This sequence joins TRBV20-1 and TRBJ2-7; 7 bases map to TRBD2. CDR3 sequence (DNA): TGCAGTGCTAGCATGGCGGGAGAGGTGAGAGAGCAGTACTTC. Amino acid sequence: CSASMAGEVREQYF.